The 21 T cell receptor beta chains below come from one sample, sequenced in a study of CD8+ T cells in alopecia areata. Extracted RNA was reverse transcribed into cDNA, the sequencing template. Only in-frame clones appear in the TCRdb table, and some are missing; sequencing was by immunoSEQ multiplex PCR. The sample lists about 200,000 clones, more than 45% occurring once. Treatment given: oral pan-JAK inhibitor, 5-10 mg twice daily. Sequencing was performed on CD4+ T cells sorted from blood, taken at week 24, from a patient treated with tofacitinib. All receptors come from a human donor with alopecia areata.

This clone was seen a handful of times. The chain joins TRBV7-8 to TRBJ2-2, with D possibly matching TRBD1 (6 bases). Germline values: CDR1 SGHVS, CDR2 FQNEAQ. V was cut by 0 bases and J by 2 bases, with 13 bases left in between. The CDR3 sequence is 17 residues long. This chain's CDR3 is CASSLALDRRNTGELFF. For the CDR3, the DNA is TGTGCCAGCAGCTTAGCGTTGGACAGACGAAACACCGGGGAGCTGTTTTTT.

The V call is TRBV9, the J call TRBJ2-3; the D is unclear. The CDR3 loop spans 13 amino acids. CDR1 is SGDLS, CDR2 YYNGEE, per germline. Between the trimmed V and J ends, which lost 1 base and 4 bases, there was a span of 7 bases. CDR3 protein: CASSVRIPDTQYF. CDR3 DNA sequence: TGTGCCAGCAGCGTACGGATTCCAGATACGCAGTATTTT.

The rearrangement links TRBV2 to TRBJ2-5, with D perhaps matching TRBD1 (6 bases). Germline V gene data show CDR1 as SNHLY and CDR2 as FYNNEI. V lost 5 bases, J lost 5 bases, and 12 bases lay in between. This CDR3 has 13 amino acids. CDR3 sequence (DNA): TGTGCCAGCAGTACAGGGACGCGGGAGACCCAGTACTTC. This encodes CASSTGTRETQYF.

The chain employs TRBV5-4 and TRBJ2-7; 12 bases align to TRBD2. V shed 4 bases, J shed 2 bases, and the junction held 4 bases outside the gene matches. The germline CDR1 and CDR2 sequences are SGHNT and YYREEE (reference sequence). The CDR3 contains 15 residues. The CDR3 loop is CASSIGLAGTYEQYF. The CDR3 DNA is TGTGCCAGCAGCATTGGACTAGCGGGGACCTACGAGCAGTACTTC. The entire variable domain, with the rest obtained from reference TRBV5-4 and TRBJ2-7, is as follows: ETGVTQSPTHLIKTRGQQVTLRCSSQSGHNTVSWYQQALGQGPQFIFQYYREEENGRGNFPPRFSGLQFPNYSSELNVNALELDDSALYLCASSIGLAGTYEQYFGPGTRLTVT.

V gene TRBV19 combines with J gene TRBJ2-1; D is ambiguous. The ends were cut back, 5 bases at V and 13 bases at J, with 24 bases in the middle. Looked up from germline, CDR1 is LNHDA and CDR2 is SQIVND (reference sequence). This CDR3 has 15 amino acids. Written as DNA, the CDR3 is TGTGCCAGTAGTCTCGTCCCCCAGCCACAACTTCTCCAGTTCTTC. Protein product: CASSLVPQPQLLQFF.

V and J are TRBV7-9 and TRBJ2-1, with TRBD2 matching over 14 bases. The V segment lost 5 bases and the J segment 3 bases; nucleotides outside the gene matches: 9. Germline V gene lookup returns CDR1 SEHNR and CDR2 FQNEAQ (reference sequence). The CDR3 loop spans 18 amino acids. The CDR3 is CASSPPTSGGGFYNEQFF. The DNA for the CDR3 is TGTGCCAGCAGCCCACCGACTAGCGGGGGGGGATTCTACAATGAGCAGTTCTTC.

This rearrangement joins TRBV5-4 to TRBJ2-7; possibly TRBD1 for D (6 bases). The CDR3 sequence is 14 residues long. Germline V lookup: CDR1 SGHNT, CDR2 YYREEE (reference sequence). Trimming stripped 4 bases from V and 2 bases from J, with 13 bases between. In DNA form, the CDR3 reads TGTGCCAGCAGCCACAGGGCTTCCCCCTACGAGCAGTACTTC. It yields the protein CASSHRASPYEQYF.

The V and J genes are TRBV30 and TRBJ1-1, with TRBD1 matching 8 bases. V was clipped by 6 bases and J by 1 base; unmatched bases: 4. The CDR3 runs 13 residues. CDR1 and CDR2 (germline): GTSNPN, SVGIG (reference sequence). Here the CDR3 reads CACPGQANTEAFF. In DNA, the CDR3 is TGTGCCTGCCCGGGACAGGCGAACACTGAAGCTTTCTTT.

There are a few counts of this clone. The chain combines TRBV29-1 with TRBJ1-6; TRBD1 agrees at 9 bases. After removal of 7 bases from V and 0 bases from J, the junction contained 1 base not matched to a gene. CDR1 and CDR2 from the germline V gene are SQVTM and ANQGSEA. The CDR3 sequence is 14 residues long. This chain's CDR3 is CSEDRGSYNSPLHF. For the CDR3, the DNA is TGCAGCGAGGACAGGGGCTCCTATAATTCACCCCTCCACTTT.

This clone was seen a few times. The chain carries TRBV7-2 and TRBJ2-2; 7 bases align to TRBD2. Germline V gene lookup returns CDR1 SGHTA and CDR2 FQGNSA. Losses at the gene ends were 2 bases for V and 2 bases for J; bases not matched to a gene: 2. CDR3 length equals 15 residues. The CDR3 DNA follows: TGTGCCAGCAGCTTACTAGCGGTTAACACCGGGGAGCTGTTTTTT. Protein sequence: CASSLLAVNTGELFF.

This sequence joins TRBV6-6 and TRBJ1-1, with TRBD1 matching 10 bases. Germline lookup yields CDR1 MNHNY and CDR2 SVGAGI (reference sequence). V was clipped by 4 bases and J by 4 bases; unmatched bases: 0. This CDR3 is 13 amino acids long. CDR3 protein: CASSWTGGTEAFF. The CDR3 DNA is TGTGCCAGCAGTTGGACAGGGGGCACTGAAGCTTTCTTT.

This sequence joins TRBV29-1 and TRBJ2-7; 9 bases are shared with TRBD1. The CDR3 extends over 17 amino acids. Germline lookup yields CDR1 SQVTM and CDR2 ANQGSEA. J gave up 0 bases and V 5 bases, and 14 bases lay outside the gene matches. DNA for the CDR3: TGCAGCGTTTGGTTGGGACAGGGATACTTACGCTCCTACGAGCAGTACTTC. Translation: CSVWLGQGYLRSYEQYF.

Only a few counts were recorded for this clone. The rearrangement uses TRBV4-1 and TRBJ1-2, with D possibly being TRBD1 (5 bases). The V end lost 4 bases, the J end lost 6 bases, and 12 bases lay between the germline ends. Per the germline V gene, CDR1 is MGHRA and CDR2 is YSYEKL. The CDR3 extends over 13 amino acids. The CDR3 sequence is CASSRGQADGYTF. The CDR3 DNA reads TGCGCCAGCAGCCGCGGACAAGCAGATGGCTACACCTTC.

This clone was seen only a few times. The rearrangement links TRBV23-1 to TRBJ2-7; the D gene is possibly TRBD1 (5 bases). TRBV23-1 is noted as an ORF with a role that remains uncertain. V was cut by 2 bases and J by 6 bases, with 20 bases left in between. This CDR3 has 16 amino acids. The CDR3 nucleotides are TGCGCCAGCAGTCAACCCGAGACAGCCCGGCGGTCCGAGCAGTACTTC. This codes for CASSQPETARRSEQYF.

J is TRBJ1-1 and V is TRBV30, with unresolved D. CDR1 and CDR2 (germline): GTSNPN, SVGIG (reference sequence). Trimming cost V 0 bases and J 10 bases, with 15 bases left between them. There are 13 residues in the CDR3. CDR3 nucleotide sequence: TGTGCCTGGAGTGTACAGAGGGCCTGGGGAGCTTTCTTT. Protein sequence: CAWSVQRAWGAFF. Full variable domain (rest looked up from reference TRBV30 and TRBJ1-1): SQTIHQWPATLVQPVGSPLSLECTVEGTSNPNLYWYRQAAGRGLQLLFYSVGIGQISSEVPQNLSASRPQDRQFILSSKKLLLSDSGFYLCAWSVQRAWGAFFGQGTRLTVV.

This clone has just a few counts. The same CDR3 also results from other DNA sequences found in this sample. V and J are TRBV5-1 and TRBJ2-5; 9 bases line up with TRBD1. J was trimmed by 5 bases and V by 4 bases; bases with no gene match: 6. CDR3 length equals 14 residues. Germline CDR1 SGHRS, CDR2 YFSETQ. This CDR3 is CASSPGQGRETQYF. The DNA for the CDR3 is TGCGCCAGCAGCCCTGGACAGGGGCGGGAGACCCAGTACTTC. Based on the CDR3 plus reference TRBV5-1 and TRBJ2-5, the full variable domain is KAGVTQTPRYLIKTRGQQVTLSCSPISGHRSVSWYQQTPGQGLQFLFEYFSETQRNKGNFPGRFSGRQFSNSRSEMNVSTLELGDSALYLCASSPGQGRETQYFGPGTRLLVL.

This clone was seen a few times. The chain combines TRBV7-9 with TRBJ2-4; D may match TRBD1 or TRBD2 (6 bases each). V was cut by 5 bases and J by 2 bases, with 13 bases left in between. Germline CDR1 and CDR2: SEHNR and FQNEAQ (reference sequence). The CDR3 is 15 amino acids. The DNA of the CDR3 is TGTGCCAGCAGCAAGGGGGGAGCGACCAAAAACATTCAGTACTTC. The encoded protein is CASSKGGATKNIQYF. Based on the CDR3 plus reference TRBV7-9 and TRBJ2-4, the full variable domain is DTGVSQNPRHKITKRGQNVTFRCDPISEHNRLYWYRQTLGQGPEFLTYFQNEAQLEKSRLLSDRFSAERPKGSFSTLEIQRTEQGDSAMYLCASSKGGATKNIQYFGAGTRLSVL.

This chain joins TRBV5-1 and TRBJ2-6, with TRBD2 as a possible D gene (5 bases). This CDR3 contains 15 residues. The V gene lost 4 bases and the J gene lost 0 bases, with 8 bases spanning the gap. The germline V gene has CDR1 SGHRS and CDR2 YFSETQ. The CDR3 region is CASSPGISGANVLTF. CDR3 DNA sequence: TGCGCCAGCAGCCCGGGGATCTCTGGGGCCAACGTCCTGACTTTC. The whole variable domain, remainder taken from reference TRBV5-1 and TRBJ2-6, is KAGVTQTPRYLIKTRGQQVTLSCSPISGHRSVSWYQQTPGQGLQFLFEYFSETQRNKGNFPGRFSGRQFSNSRSEMNVSTLELGDSALYLCASSPGISGANVLTFGAGSRLTVL.

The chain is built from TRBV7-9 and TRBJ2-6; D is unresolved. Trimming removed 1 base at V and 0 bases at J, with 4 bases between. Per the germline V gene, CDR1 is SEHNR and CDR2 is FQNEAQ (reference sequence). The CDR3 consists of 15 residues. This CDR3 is CASSLGFSGANVLTF. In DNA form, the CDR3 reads TGTGCCAGCAGCTTAGGTTTCTCTGGGGCCAACGTCCTGACTTTC.

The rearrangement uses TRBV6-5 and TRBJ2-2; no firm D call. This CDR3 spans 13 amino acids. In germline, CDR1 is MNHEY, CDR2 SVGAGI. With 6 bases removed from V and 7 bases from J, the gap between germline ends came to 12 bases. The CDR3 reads CASRDTLRGELFF. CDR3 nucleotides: TGTGCCAGCAGAGATACCTTACGCGGGGAGCTGTTTTTT.

As DNA, the CDR3 is TGTGCCAGCAGAGAACAGGGTAACTATGGCTACACCTTC. It encodes CASREQGNYGYTF. The V and J genes are TRBV6-1 and TRBJ1-2; possibly TRBD1 for D (6 bases). The CDR3 runs 13 residues. Trimming stripped 6 bases from V and 1 base from J, with 9 bases between. In germline, CDR1 is MNHNS, CDR2 SASEGT.